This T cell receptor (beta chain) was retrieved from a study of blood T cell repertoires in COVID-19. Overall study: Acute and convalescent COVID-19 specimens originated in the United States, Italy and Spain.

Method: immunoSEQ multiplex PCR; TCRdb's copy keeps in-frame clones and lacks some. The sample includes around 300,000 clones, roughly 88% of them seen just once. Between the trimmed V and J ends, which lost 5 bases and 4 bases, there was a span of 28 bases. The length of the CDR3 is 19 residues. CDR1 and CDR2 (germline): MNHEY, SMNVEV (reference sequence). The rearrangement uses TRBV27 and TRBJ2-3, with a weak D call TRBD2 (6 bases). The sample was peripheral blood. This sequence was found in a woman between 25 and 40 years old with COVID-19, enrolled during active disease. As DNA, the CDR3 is TGTGCCAGCAGTCCCTCAATACCCCTGGGGGGAGGCCCCCCAGATACGCAGTATTTT. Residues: CASSPSIPLGGGPPDTQYF.